This TCR beta chain was retrieved from a study of CD8+ T cells in alopecia areata. Study details: It was roughly 7-10-week-old female C3H/HeJ mice that received skin from 6-12-month-old C3H/HeJ graft donors with spontaneous alopecia.

CDR3 length equals 15 residues. CDR1 and CDR2 from the germline V gene are SGHDT and FRDEAV. General observations from the study: Normal skin's resident alphabeta T cells are sequenced alongside lesional scalp T cells. Clonality was higher in lesional than normal scalp, especially in alopecia totalis/universalis.

This clone was seen more than once but under ten times. Its antigen is undetermined. Gene labels here are mouse ones. The read comes to an end 4 residues before the CDR3 does, leaving the germline J gene to fill in the end. RNA extraction and reverse transcription yielded cDNA as sequencing template. Some clones are missing from TCRdb's copy, which holds only in-frame ones; the method was immunoSEQ multiplex PCR. The data show more than 90,000 clones, none appearing only once, with around a fifth held by the ten largest. The chain recombines TRBV14 with TRBJ1-2; 9 bases agree with TRBD1. Sequencing was done on a sample of lesional skin. This clonotype was obtained from a C3H/HeJ mouse with alopecia areata. These mice share the MHC haplotype H2-k. This CDR3 is CASSLLGDRVPDYTF. The sequenced part of the CDR3 DNA is TGTGCCAGCAGTTTACTGGGGGACAGGGTCCCC.